What follows are 29 T cell receptor beta chains derived from one specimen sequenced in a study of blood T cell repertoires in COVID-19. Clones were sequenced by immunoSEQ multiplex PCR, and TCRdb holds only the in-frame ones, with some missing. The sample carries 150,000 or so clones, about four fifths recorded once. Material for sequencing was peripheral blood. The receptors derive from a human donor with acute or convalescent COVID-19. The donor label of this sample is uncertain.

This clone was recorded a few times. The rearrangement links TRBV6-2 or TRBV6-3 to TRBJ2-7, with 11 bases matching TRBD2. V gave up 4 bases and J gave up 3 bases; unmatched junction bases: 8. The CDR3 totals 16 residues. CDR1 is MNHEY, CDR2 SVGEGT, per germline. The CDR3 DNA sequence: TGTGCCAGCAGTTCAGCCGGGACTAGCGGAGGCTACGAGCAGTACTTC. The encoded protein is CASSSAGTSGGYEQYF.

The chain couples TRBV5-1 to TRBJ1-1; 10 nucleotides align to TRBD1. Germline assignment: CDR1 SGHRS and CDR2 YFSETQ. V lost 0 bases, J lost 4 bases, and 12 bases stayed unmatched. The CDR3 sequence is 18 residues long. The CDR3 DNA reads TGCGCCAGCAGCTTGGAGTTTCAGGGACAGGGGACTCTCACTGAAGCTTTCTTT. It is translated as CASSLEFQGQGTLTEAFF.

The rearrangement uses TRBV4-1 and TRBJ1-2; 9 bases match TRBD1. The CDR3 length is 16 residues. Germline CDR1 is MGHRA and CDR2 is YSYEKL. With 1 base clipped from V and 2 bases from J, the junction kept 5 bases outside the gene matches. The CDR3 sequence: CASSQGWTGVNYGYTF. CDR3 sequence (DNA): TGCGCCAGCAGCCAAGGGTGGACAGGGGTCAACTATGGCTACACCTTC.

This clone showed up just a few times. The V and J genes are TRBV21-1 and TRBJ1-1; no check of the table's D call, TRBD1, against the DNA was made. TRBV21-1 represents a pseudogene. The CDR3 covers 15 residues. For the CDR3, the DNA is TGTGCCAGCAGCAACGTCGGGACACCCTACACTGAAGCTTTCTTT. It specifies CASSNVGTPYTEAFF.

J is TRBJ1-6 and V is TRBV5-1, with D perhaps matching TRBD1 (6 bases). Trimming removed 0 bases from V and 3 bases from J, with 16 bases in between. From germline, CDR1 is SGHRS and CDR2 YFSETQ. The CDR3 totals 18 residues. CDR3 loop: CASSLAEATGFYNSPLHF. As DNA, the CDR3 is TGCGCCAGCAGCTTGGCCGAGGCCACAGGGTTCTATAATTCACCCCTCCACTTT.

The J gene is TRBJ2-7, the V gene TRBV5-1, with D possibly being TRBD1 (6 bases). CDR3 length: 14 residues. V was clipped by 3 bases and J by 1 base, with 11 bases between them. CDR1 SGHRS and CDR2 YFSETQ come from the germline V gene. The CDR3 is CASSWGPKSYEQYF. The CDR3 bases are TGCGCCAGCAGCTGGGGGCCAAAATCCTACGAGCAGTACTTC.

To note about this clone: The sample carries other DNA sequences with the same CDR3. The chain is built from TRBV10-3 and TRBJ1-5, with D possibly matching TRBD1 (5 bases). Between the trimmed V and J ends, which lost 0 bases and 2 bases, there was a span of 11 bases. Germline CDR1 and CDR2: ENHRY and SYGVKD. The CDR3 totals 16 residues. Here the CDR3 DNA reads TGTGCCATCAGTGAGTCGACCGGGGGAGGCAATCAGCCCCAGCATTTT. Translated: CAISESTGGGNQPQHF.

In this sample, this clone turned up a few times. J is TRBJ1-4 and V is TRBV19, with D possibly TRBD1 on 5 matching bases. V dropped 3 bases and J dropped 8 bases, with 16 bases sitting between them. Germline V gene data show CDR1 as LNHDA and CDR2 as SQIVND (reference sequence). The CDR3 spans 15 residues. The CDR3 DNA is TGTGCCAGTAGTATCATCGGGGGTGGGGCAGAAAAACTGTTTTTT. This encodes CASSIIGGGAEKLFF.

J is TRBJ1-1 and V is TRBV3-1 (or the pseudogene TRBV3-2); tentative D call: TRBD1 (6 bases). The CDR3 length is 14 residues. Germline V gives CDR1 LGHDT, CDR2 YNNKEL (reference sequence). Trimming removed 4 bases at V and 5 bases at J, with 14 bases between. The CDR3 spells CASSPIQGRTEAFF. In DNA form, the CDR3 reads TGTGCCAGCAGCCCTATACAGGGACGAACTGAAGCTTTCTTT.

This clone was recorded a few times. V is TRBV30 and J is TRBJ2-2; a weak D match, TRBD2 (5 bases). The V end lost 0 bases, the J end lost 2 bases, and 10 bases lay between the germline ends. Germline-derived CDR1 and CDR2 are GTSNPN and SVGIG (reference sequence). The CDR3 has 15 residues. The CDR3 bases are TGTGCCTGGAGTGTTAGAGGGATTAACACCGGGGAGCTGTTTTTT. Its translation: CAWSVRGINTGELFF.

The CDR3 loop is CSVGVAGGADTQYF. The CDR3 region has the DNA TGCAGCGTTGGGGTTGCGGGGGGTGCGGATACGCAGTATTTT. V is TRBV29-1 and J is TRBJ2-3; 8 bases map to TRBD2. Germline-derived CDR1 and CDR2 are SQVTM and ANQGSEA. CDR3 length: 14 residues. The junction had 9 bases not matched to a gene; V was cut back by 4 bases and J by 6 bases.

This chain connects TRBV23-1 to TRBJ1-5; 7 bases agree with TRBD1. TRBV23-1 is labeled an ORF, and its function is uncertain. The CDR3 totals 15 residues. V dropped 3 bases and J dropped 7; count of bases not matched to a gene: 9. CDR3: CASSHLDRRGQPQHF. CDR3 DNA: TGCGCCAGCAGTCACCTGGACAGGCGAGGCCAGCCCCAGCATTTT.

J is TRBJ1-5 and V is TRBV2; no clear D. CDR1 is SNHLY, CDR2 FYNNEI, per germline. V was shortened by 6 bases and J by 1 base, with 10 bases between the two germline ends. The CDR3 spans 14 residues. The CDR3 nucleotides read TGTGCCAGCAGCGAGAGGTTAAGCAATCAGCCCCAGCATTTT. Translation: CASSERLSNQPQHF.

The chain combines TRBV25-1 with TRBJ2-3; 9 positions agree with TRBD2. CDR3 size: 17 residues. V lost 2 bases and J lost 6; bases outside the gene matches: 12. Germline values: CDR1 MGHDK, CDR2 SYGVNS. The CDR3 protein is CASSEPSGVPSGDTQYF. The CDR3 bases are TGTGCCAGCAGTGAACCTAGCGGGGTTCCATCCGGGGATACGCAGTATTTT.

This chain links TRBV27 with TRBJ2-5; tentatively, D is TRBD1 (6 bases). This CDR3 comprises 13 residues. Germline values: CDR1 MNHEY, CDR2 SMNVEV (reference sequence). Trimming took 8 bases from V and 3 from J, leaving 13 bases between them. The CDR3 protein is CASGMDSEETQYF. CDR3 nucleotides: TGTGCCAGCGGAATGGACAGCGAAGAGACCCAGTACTTC.

On this clone: Distinct nucleotide sequences in the sample also encode this CDR3. The gene calls are TRBV9 and TRBJ1-4; D perhaps matches TRBD1 (6 bases). This CDR3 comprises 15 residues. V was trimmed by 4 bases and J by 3 bases, leaving 13 bases between them. The germline V gene encodes CDR1 SGDLS and CDR2 YYNGEE. The CDR3 protein is CASSPGGQPNEKLFF. CDR3 nucleotide sequence: TGTGCCAGCAGCCCCGGGGGGCAGCCTAATGAAAAACTGTTTTTT.

The chain couples TRBV9 to TRBJ2-3; possibly TRBD1 for D (6 bases). Germline loops: CDR1 SGDLS, CDR2 YYNGEE. The CDR3 contains 17 residues. V was cut by 1 base and J by 0 bases, with 15 bases left in between. The CDR3 DNA follows: TGTGCCAGCAGCGTAAGGGGTATGACAGGTAGCACAGATACGCAGTATTTT. Translation: CASSVRGMTGSTDTQYF.

V and J are TRBV19 and TRBJ2-2; the D gene is possibly TRBD1 (5 bases). This CDR3 has 16 residues. Trimming removed 7 bases from V and 4 bases from J, with 19 bases in between. Germline V gives CDR1 LNHDA, CDR2 SQIVND (reference sequence). The CDR3 DNA is TGTGCCAGTACCCCCGGACGAGACAGATCCACCGGGGAGCTGTTTTTT. The encoded protein is CASTPGRDRSTGELFF.

V and J are TRBV19 and TRBJ2-5; 7 bases fit TRBD1. The junction had 14 bases not matched to a gene; V was cut back by 5 bases and J by 8 bases. Germline CDR1 is LNHDA and CDR2 is SQIVND (reference sequence). The CDR3 is made up of 15 amino acids. The CDR3 here is CASSSLTGSPATQYF. The CDR3 DNA reads as TGTGCCAGTAGTTCTCTGACAGGGAGCCCCGCAACCCAGTACTTC.

The table lists this clone with a count of one. The chain recombines TRBV18 with TRBJ2-7; D may be TRBD1 (6 bases). Germline V gene data show CDR1 as KGHSH and CDR2 as LQKENI. The CDR3 has 16 residues. Trimming took 3 bases from V and 2 from J, leaving 17 bases between them. The CDR3 protein is CASSPPTLTGTYEQYF. The CDR3 bases are TGTGCCAGCTCACCCCCTACATTGACAGGTACCTACGAGCAGTACTTC.

The gene calls are TRBV3-1 (or the pseudogene TRBV3-2) and TRBJ1-3; perhaps TRBD1 as D (5 bases). Trimming took off 0 bases at V and 3 bases at J, with 9 bases between the two ends. From germline, CDR1 is LGHDT and CDR2 YNNKEL (reference sequence). CDR3 size: 15 residues. CDR3 DNA sequence: TGTGCCAGCAGCCAAGATGGGGGAGGTGGAAACACCATATATTTT. This encodes CASSQDGGGGNTIYF.

This rearrangement joins TRBV19 to TRBJ2-3; no reliable D call. The CDR3 sequence is 15 residues long. Germline lookup yields CDR1 LNHDA and CDR2 SQIVND (reference sequence). V dropped 1 base and J dropped 3 bases, with 11 bases sitting between them. The CDR3 sequence is CASSIGGRITDTQYF. The CDR3 bases are TGTGCCAGTAGTATAGGCGGCAGAATAACAGATACGCAGTATTTT.

In its sample, this clone was seen a few times. The chain links TRBV12-2 to TRBJ1-2. TRBV12-2 is a pseudogene segment. This CDR3 has 20 amino acids. Here the CDR3 DNA reads TGTGCAAGTCTCAAACCTAATCGGGAGGGGCAGAGTACTGGTGACTATGGCTACACCTTC. Translated, it gives CASLKPNREGQSTGDYGYTF.

The chain carries TRBV18 and TRBJ1-5, with 10 nucleotides matching TRBD1. This CDR3 is 19 amino acids long. Trimming took 3 bases from V and 0 from J; bases not matched to a gene: 11. Germline V gene sequence: CDR1 KGHSH, CDR2 LQKENI. The CDR3 coding sequence is TGTGCCAGCTCACCGGGGACAGGGGCCGGATATTATAGCAATCAGCCCCAGCATTTT. This sequence encodes CASSPGTGAGYYSNQPQHF.

The V call is TRBV3-1 (or the pseudogene TRBV3-2), the J call TRBJ1-4; 7 positions match TRBD1. Germline-derived CDR1 and CDR2 are LGHDT and YNNKEL (reference sequence). Trimming removed 2 bases from V and 7 bases from J; junction bases left unmatched: 7. This CDR3 has 15 residues. This CDR3 is CASSQTTGVTEKLFF. The CDR3 DNA is TGTGCCAGCAGCCAAACCACAGGGGTTACTGAAAAACTGTTTTTT.

This chain links TRBV23-1 with TRBJ1-1; 8 bases line up with TRBD1. TRBV23-1 is labeled an ORF, and its function is uncertain. This CDR3 contains 14 residues. Trimming at V came to 6 bases and at J to 6 bases, leaving 9 bases not matched to a gene. The CDR3 region is CASRIPGQGPEAFF. CDR3 in DNA: TGCGCCAGCAGGATTCCTGGACAGGGCCCTGAAGCTTTCTTT.

The chain joins TRBV6-5 to TRBJ1-2, with D tentatively TRBD1 (6 bases). The germline V and J ends were trimmed by 5 bases and 0 bases, with 13 bases remaining between them. This CDR3 is built from 15 residues. Germline CDR1 MNHEY, CDR2 SVGAGI. In DNA, the CDR3 is TGTGCCAGCAGTCCCCGGGGGGCTGCTAACTATGGCTACACCTTC. Protein: CASSPRGAANYGYTF.

This clone was picked up one time. The chain uses TRBV6-6 and TRBJ1-2, with TRBD1 matching 7 bases. The CDR3 consists of 11 residues. The germline gives CDR1 MNHNY, CDR2 SVGAGI (reference sequence). CDR3 bases: TGTGCTGCAGGGGGTAACTATGGCTACACCTTC. Translated: CAAGGNYGYTF.

This chain uses TRBV30 with TRBJ2-2; 9 positions match TRBD1. The germline V gene encodes CDR1 GTSNPN and CDR2 SVGIG (reference sequence). J lost 3 bases, V lost 2 bases, and 10 bases had no gene match. The CDR3 consists of 17 residues. For the CDR3, the DNA is TGTGCCTGGAGTTCCTTCACAGGGGGCATTGACACCGGGGAGCTGTTTTTT. Amino acids: CAWSSFTGGIDTGELFF.